This T cell receptor beta chain is drawn from a study of spatial heterogeneity in lung cancer. Germline loops: CDR1 SGHRS, CDR2 YFSETQ. The CDR3 contains 11 residues. Time point: blood at routine non-recurrence follow-up after resection. MiXCR, run by TCRdb on the 5' RACE reads, gives a single entry per CDR3 protein. In the table there are about 94,000 distinct CDR3 sequences, roughly a fifth of which are singletons. This clonotype has just a few counts. Its ends do not fully match the called genes, so a read error is possible. The J gene is TRBJ2-1, the V gene TRBV5-1, with D perhaps TRBD1 (6 bases). The TCR comes from a male donor with early-stage non-small cell lung cancer. The sample here was PBMCs, taken at follow-up. CDR3 amino acids: CASSDNRDRIF. The DNA of the CDR3 is TGCGCCAGCAGCGATAACAGGGATCGGATCTTC.